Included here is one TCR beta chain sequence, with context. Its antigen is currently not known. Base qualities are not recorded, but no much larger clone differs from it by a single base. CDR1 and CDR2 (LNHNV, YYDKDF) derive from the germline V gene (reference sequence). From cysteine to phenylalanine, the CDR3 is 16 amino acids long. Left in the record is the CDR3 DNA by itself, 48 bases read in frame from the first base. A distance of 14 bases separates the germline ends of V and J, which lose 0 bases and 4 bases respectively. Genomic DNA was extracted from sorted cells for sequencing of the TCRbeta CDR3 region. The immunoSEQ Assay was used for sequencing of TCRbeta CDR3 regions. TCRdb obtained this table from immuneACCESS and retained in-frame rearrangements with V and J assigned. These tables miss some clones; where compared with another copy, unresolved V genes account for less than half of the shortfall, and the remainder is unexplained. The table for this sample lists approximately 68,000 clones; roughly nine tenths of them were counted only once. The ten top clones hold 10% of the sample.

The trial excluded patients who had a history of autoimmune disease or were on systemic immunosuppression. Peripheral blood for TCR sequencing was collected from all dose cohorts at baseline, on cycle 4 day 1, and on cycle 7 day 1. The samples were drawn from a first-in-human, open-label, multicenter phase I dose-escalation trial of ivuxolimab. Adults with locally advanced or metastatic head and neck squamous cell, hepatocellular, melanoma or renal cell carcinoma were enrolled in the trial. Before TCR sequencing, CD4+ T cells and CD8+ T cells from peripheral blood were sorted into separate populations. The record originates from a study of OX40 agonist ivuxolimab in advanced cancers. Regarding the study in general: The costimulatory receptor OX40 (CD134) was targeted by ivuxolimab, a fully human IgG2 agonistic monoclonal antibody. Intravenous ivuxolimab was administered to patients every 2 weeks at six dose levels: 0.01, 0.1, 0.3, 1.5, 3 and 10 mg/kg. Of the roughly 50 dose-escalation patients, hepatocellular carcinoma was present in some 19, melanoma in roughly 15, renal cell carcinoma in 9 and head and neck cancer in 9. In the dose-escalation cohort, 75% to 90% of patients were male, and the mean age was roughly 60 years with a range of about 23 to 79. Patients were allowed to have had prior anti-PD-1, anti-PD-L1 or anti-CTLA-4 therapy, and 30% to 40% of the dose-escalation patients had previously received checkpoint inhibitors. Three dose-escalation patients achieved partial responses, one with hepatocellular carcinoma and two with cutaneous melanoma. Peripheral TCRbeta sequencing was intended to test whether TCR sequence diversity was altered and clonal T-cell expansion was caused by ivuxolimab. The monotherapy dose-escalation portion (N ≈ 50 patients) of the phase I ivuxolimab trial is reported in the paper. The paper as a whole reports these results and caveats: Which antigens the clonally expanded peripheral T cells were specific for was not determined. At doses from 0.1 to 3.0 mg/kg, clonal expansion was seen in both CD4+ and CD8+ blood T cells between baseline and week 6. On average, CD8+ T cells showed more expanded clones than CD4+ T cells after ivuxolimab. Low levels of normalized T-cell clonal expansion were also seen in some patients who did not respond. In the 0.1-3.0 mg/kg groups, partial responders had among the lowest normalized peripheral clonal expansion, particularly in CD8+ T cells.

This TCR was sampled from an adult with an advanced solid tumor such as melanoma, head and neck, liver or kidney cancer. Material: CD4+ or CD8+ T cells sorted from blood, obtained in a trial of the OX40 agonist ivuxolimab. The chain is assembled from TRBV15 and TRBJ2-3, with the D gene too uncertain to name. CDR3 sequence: CATSRDSLGSPDTQYF. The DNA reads TGTGCCACCAGCAGAGATTCGCTAGGAAGCCCAGATACGCAGTATTTT.